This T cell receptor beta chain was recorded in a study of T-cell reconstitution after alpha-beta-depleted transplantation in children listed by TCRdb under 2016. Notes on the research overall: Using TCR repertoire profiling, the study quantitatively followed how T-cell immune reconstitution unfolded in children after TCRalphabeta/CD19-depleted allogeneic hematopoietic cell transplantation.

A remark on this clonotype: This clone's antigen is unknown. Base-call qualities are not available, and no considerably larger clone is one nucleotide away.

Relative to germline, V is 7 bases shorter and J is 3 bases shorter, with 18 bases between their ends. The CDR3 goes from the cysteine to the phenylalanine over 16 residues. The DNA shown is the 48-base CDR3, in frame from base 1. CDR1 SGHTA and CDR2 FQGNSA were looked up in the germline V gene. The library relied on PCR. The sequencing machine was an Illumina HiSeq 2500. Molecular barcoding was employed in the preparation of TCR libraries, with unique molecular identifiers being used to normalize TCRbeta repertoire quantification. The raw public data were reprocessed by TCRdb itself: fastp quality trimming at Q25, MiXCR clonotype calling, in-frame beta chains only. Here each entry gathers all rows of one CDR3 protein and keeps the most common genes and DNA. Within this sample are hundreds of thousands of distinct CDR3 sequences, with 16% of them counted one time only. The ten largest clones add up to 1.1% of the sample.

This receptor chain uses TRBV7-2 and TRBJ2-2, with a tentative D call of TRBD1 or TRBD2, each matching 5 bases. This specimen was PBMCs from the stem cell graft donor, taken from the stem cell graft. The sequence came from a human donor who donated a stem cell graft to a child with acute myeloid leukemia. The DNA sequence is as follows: TGTGCCAGCACCAGTCCCGGGACGGATTACACCGGGGAGCTGTTTTTT. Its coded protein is CASTSPGTDYTGELFF.